The 26 T cell receptor beta chains given below trace back to one sample, sequenced in a study of T cells in women clearing cervical HPV infection. The repertoire was sequenced with immunoSEQ multiplex PCR; TCRdb's copy has only in-frame clones and lacks some. The sample table includes around 31,000 clones. The sequenced sample consisted of blood buffy coat. These receptors all come from a woman between 18 and 69 years old with a cervical HPV16 infection that either progressed to CIN3+ or cleared (not recorded which).

With respect to this clone: The CDR3 end is not reached by the read, which stops 3 residues before it; the germline J gene fills it in. This chain joins TRBV13 and TRBJ2-5; D is possibly TRBD1 (6 bases). The V end lost 4 bases, the J end lost 1 base, and 10 bases lay between the germline ends. Germline CDR1 and CDR2: PRHDT and FYEKMQ (reference sequence). CDR3 length equals 14 residues. The part of the CDR3 DNA that was read is TGTGCCAGCAGCTCACAGGGTAGCCAAGAGACC. Translated, it gives CASSSQGSQET. The whole CDR3 region reads CASSSQGSQETQYF.

About this clone itself: Read data end 3 residues before the CDR3 end; the end is taken from the germline J gene. J is TRBJ1-2 and V is TRBV5-6; 10 nucleotides align to TRBD1. The CDR3 totals 15 residues. V trimming: 4 bases; J trimming: 4 bases; junction bases outside the gene matches: 7. Germline V gene data show CDR1 as SGHDT and CDR2 as YYEEEE. Incomplete CDR3 DNA: TGTGCCAGCAGCGATTGGGACAGGGGATCCTATGGC. This encodes CASSDWDRGSYG. The whole CDR3 is CASSDWDRGSYGYTF.

As regards this clone: The read ends 3 residues shy of where the CDR3 ends; the end is completed using the germline J gene. V gene TRBV5-1 combines with J gene TRBJ1-2; TRBD1 might be the D (6 bases). CDR1 and CDR2 from the germline V gene are SGHRS and YFSETQ. CDR3 length equals 14 residues. The CDR3 loop reads CASRPQGLSISYTF. The covered CDR3 bases are TGCGCCAGCAGGCCTCAGGGGCTTAGTATAAGC.

A note on this clone: The CDR3 end is not reached by the read, which stops 3 residues before it; the germline J gene fills it in. The rearrangement joins TRBV19 to TRBJ1-2, with D hard to call. Germline CDR1 and CDR2: LNHDA and SQIVND (reference sequence). The CDR3 extends over 14 amino acids. The part of the CDR3 DNA that was read is TGTGCCAGTAGTATGGCTCCTCAGACATACGAC. Protein product: CASSMAPQTYD. Given in full, the CDR3 is CASSMAPQTYDYTF.

With respect to this clone: The read falls 3 residues short of the CDR3 end, and the missing part is taken from the germline J gene. This chain links TRBV7-2 with TRBJ2-5; possibly TRBD1 for D (5 bases). The CDR3 has 15 amino acids. Germline assignment: CDR1 SGHTA and CDR2 FQGNSA. The chain's CDR3 is CASSLGAGRTDTQYF. The CDR3 DNA, read in part, is TGTGCCAGCAGCTTAGGGGCAGGGCGCACAGATACC.

Note on this clone: The CDR3 goes on 3 residues after the read ends, and that part is filled in from the germline J gene. The chain is built from TRBV5-1 and TRBJ2-2, with TRBD1 as a possible D gene (5 bases). The CDR3 is made up of 15 amino acids. Germline CDR1 and CDR2: SGHRS and YFSETQ. CDR3 residues: CASSLSSSGANVLFF. The sequenced part of the CDR3 DNA is TGCGCCAGCAGCTTGTCCAGCTCTGGGGCCAACGTG.

Points on this clone: Coverage ceases 3 residues before the CDR3 finishes, and the germline J gene fills in the end. The J gene is TRBJ2-2, the V gene TRBV7-7; tentative D call: TRBD1 (8 bases). Per germline, CDR1 SSHAT and CDR2 FNYEAQ (reference sequence). The CDR3 loop spans 13 amino acids. The CDR3 region is CASSLEQGGKLFF. The covered CDR3 bases are TGTGCCAGCAGCTTAGAACAGGGGGGGAAG.

Concerning this clone itself: The CDR3 is cut off 3 residues early in the read; its end comes from the germline J gene. The gene calls are TRBV6-2 or TRBV6-3 and TRBJ1-5, with D unresolved. This CDR3 is built from 12 residues. In germline, CDR1 is MNHEY, CDR2 SVGEGT. The germline V and J ends were trimmed by 2 bases and 9 bases, with 8 bases remaining between them. The CDR3: CASSYAVGPQHF. The covered CDR3 bases are TGTGCCAGCAGTTACGCGGTGGGGCCC.

Notes on this clone: The read is 3 residues too short to cover the CDR3 end, so that end is filled in from the germline J gene. V gene TRBV6-2 or TRBV6-3 combines with J gene TRBJ1-2; 8 bases are shared with TRBD1. CDR3 size: 15 residues. Germline loops: CDR1 MNHEY, CDR2 SVGEGT. The part of the CDR3 DNA that was read is TGTGCCAGCAGTTGGACAGGGCTAGCCAAAAACATC. Translation gives CASSWTGLAKNI. The complete CDR3 sequence is CASSWTGLAKNIYTF.

With respect to this clone: The read halts 3 residues ahead of the CDR3 end, with the missing end drawn from the germline J gene. The chain carries TRBV11-3 and TRBJ2-3; perhaps TRBD2 as D (5 bases). V gave up 2 bases and J gave up 6 bases, with 6 bases separating them. Germline-derived CDR1 and CDR2 are SGHNT and YENEEA. There are 12 residues in the CDR3. Partial CDR3 DNA: TGTGCCAGCAGCTTATTAGCGGATACG. Its protein is CASSLLADT. The whole CDR3 sequence reads CASSLLADTQYF.

The CDR3 sequence: CASSSDSIEQFF. The covered CDR3 bases are TGTGCCAGCAGCTCGGACAGTATTGAG. The chain carries TRBV13 and TRBJ2-1; TRBD1 might be the D (6 bases). The CDR3 end is not reached by the read, which stops 3 residues before it; the germline J gene fills it in. The CDR3 is 12 residues long. Deletions cut 4 bases from V and 9 bases from J, with 10 bases between. Germline loops: CDR1 PRHDT, CDR2 FYEKMQ (reference sequence).

On this clone itself: The read terminates 3 residues ahead of where the CDR3 ends, so the germline J gene completes it. This chain connects TRBV19 to TRBJ1-2; tentatively, D is TRBD1 (5 bases). CDR1 LNHDA and CDR2 SQIVND come from the germline V gene (reference sequence). This CDR3 comprises 13 residues. This chain's CDR3 is CASSGPGGSGYTF. The part of the CDR3 DNA that was read is TGTGCCAGTAGTGGGCCGGGGGGAAGCGGC.

Comment on this clone: One end of the junction is discordant with germline, which a read error may explain. CDR3 region: CASSQEPDRDYEQYF. The sequenced CDR3 bases are TGCGCCAGCAGCCAAGAACCGGACAGGGACTACGAG. The chain uses TRBV4-2 and TRBJ2-7; TRBD1 matches 8 bases. The CDR3 end lies 3 residues beyond the end of the read and is filled in from the germline J gene. This CDR3 comprises 15 residues. CDR1 LGHNA and CDR2 YNFKEQ come from the germline V gene.

On this clone: One end of the junction varies from germline; a read error may be responsible. Read coverage stops 3 residues before the CDR3 terminus; the germline J gene supplies the remainder. Different DNA sequences within this sample yield the same CDR3. This sequence joins TRBV14 and TRBJ1-1, with no clear D. The CDR3 runs to 13 residues. Germline V gene data show CDR1 as SGHDN and CDR2 as FVKESK. The CDR3: CASSQFRDTEAFF. The sequenced part of the CDR3 DNA is TGTGCCAGTAGCCAGTTCAGAGACACTGAA. Full variable domain (outside the CDR3, taken from reference TRBV14 and TRBJ1-1): EAGVTQFPSHSVIEKGQTVTLRCDPISGHDNLYWYRRVMGKEIKFLLHFVKESKQDESGMPNNRFLAERTGGTYSTLKVQPAELEDSGVYFCASSQFRDTEAFFGQGTRLTVV.

Notes on this clone: The CDR3 extends 3 residues past the end of the read, so its final part is completed from the germline J gene. This rearrangement joins TRBV10-3 to TRBJ2-5; D is tentatively TRBD1 or TRBD2 (6 bases each). CDR3 length equals 14 residues. With 4 bases removed from V and 2 bases from J, the gap between germline ends came to 11 bases. Germline CDR1 and CDR2: ENHRY and SYGVKD. The sequenced part of the CDR3 DNA is TGTGCCATCAGTGGCGGAGGGGGTCAAGAGACC. This translates into CAISGGGGQET. The whole CDR3 protein is CAISGGGGQETQYF.

About this clone: The read ends 3 residues shy of where the CDR3 ends; the end is completed using the germline J gene. The genes are TRBV5-1 and TRBJ2-2; TRBD1 matches 7 bases. Germline V gene sequence: CDR1 SGHRS, CDR2 YFSETQ. With 2 bases clipped from V and 2 bases from J, the junction kept 6 bases outside the gene matches. The CDR3 sequence is 16 residues long. The part of the CDR3 DNA that was read is TGCGCCAGCAGCTTTTCCGGGACAGCAAACACCGGGGAG. Protein sequence: CASSFSGTANTGE. In full, the CDR3 is CASSFSGTANTGELFF.

About this clone: The read halts 3 residues ahead of the CDR3 end, with the missing end drawn from the germline J gene. The chain carries TRBV4-2 and TRBJ1-5; TRBD1 matches 12 bases. The CDR3 runs to 17 residues. The germline gives CDR1 LGHNA, CDR2 YNFKEQ. J was trimmed by 5 bases and V by 3 bases; bases with no gene match: 8. The part of the CDR3 DNA that was read is TGTGCCAGCAGCCAGGCGTCTGGGACAGGGGGCCATCAGCCC. This sequence encodes CASSQASGTGGHQP. The whole CDR3 region reads CASSQASGTGGHQPQHF.

Remarks on this clone: The read halts 3 residues ahead of the CDR3 end, with the missing end drawn from the germline J gene. The V gene is TRBV6-2 or TRBV6-3, the J gene TRBJ1-1, with TRBD1 as a possible D gene (5 bases). The CDR3 has 14 amino acids. The germline CDR1 and CDR2 sequences are MNHEY and SVGEGT. The germline V and J ends were trimmed by 7 bases and 0 bases, with 12 bases remaining between them. This chain's CDR3 is CASTLPGMNTEAFF. Partial CDR3 DNA: TGTGCCAGCACCCTCCCAGGGATGAACACTGAA.

A remark on this clone: The read ends 3 residues shy of where the CDR3 ends; the end is completed using the germline J gene. This chain links TRBV30 with TRBJ2-3; D perhaps matches TRBD1 (6 bases). CDR1 GTSNPN and CDR2 SVGIG come from the germline V gene (reference sequence). This CDR3 is 14 amino acids long. The CDR3 bases that were read are TGTGCCTGGACGGGACAACAGTACCAAGAGACG. It codes for CAWTGQQYQET. The full-length CDR3 reads as CAWTGQQYQETQYF. Combining the CDR3 with reference TRBV30 and TRBJ2-3 gives the whole variable domain SQTIHQWPATLVQPVGSPLSLECTVEGTSNPNLYWYRQAAGRGLQLLFYSVGIGQISSEVPQNLSASRPQDRQFILSSKKLLLSDSGFYLCAWTGQQYQETQYFGPGTRLTVL.

Concerning this clone itself: The sequence runs out 3 residues before the end of the CDR3; the remainder is reconstructed from the germline J gene. The rearrangement uses TRBV7-2 and TRBJ2-4; the match to TRBD1 covers 7 bases. The CDR3 length is 13 residues. Germline CDR1 SGHTA, CDR2 FQGNSA. The CDR3 sequence is CASSEQGYYGQYF. The covered CDR3 bases are TGTGCCAGCAGCGAACAGGGGTACTATGGT.

Concerning this clone itself: The sequence runs out 3 residues before the end of the CDR3; the remainder is reconstructed from the germline J gene. The chain employs TRBV7-2 and TRBJ2-5; D uncertain. Germline CDR1 is SGHTA and CDR2 is FQGNSA. The CDR3 totals 11 residues. V lost 5 bases to trimming and J lost 7 bases, with 8 bases between them. The CDR3 bases that were read are TGTGCCAGCAGCCCCGAGGCGACC. Residues: CASSPEAT. The full CDR3 reads CASSPEATQYF.

With respect to this clone: The CDR3 end lies 3 residues beyond the end of the read and is filled in from the germline J gene. The V call is TRBV30, the J call TRBJ2-6; D possibly corresponds to TRBD2 (7 bases). V was cut by 8 bases and J by 2 bases, with 25 bases left in between. Germline-derived CDR1 and CDR2 are GTSNPN and SVGIG (reference sequence). CDR3 length equals 18 residues. CDR3 region: CAPGGLRVLTTGANVLTF. The sequenced CDR3 bases are TGTGCCCCGGGGGGCCTACGGGTACTCACAACTGGGGCCAACGTC. Using reference TRBV30 and TRBJ2-6 for the parts outside the CDR3, the full variable domain is SQTIHQWPATLVQPVGSPLSLECTVEGTSNPNLYWYRQAAGRGLQLLFYSVGIGQISSEVPQNLSASRPQDRQFILSSKKLLLSDSGFYLCAPGGLRVLTTGANVLTFGAGSRLTVL.

Remarks on this clone: Read data end 3 residues before the CDR3 end; the end is taken from the germline J gene. The same CDR3 can be traced to other DNA sequences in this sample. This chain links TRBV20-1 with TRBJ1-2, with 7 bases aligning to TRBD1. The V segment lost 6 bases and the J segment 4 bases; nucleotides outside the gene matches: 11. The CDR3 has 14 residues. Germline CDR1 DFQATT, CDR2 SNEGSKA (reference sequence). This CDR3 is CSAPGGDSPYGYTF. CDR3 DNA, as far as it was read: TGCAGTGCCCCCGGGGGGGACAGTCCCTATGGC.

In regard to this clone: The missing CDR3 end, 3 residues past where the read stops, is filled in from the germline J gene. The V gene is TRBV19, the J gene TRBJ1-3, with 9 bases matching TRBD1. With V trimmed by 5 bases and J by 0 bases, 5 bases remained unmatched. The CDR3 runs to 16 residues. Germline assignment: CDR1 LNHDA and CDR2 SQIVND (reference sequence). The CDR3 sequence: CASSPRDRVSGNTIYF. The DNA read from the CDR3 is TGTGCCAGTAGTCCCCGGGACAGGGTCTCTGGAAACACC.

In the case of this clone: The read stops 3 residues short of the end of the CDR3; the missing end is completed from the germline J gene. The chain has TRBV7-9 and TRBJ2-1, with TRBD1 as a possible D gene (6 bases). The CDR3 spans 12 residues. V lost 5 bases to trimming and J lost 9 bases, with 11 bases between them. CDR1 is SEHNR and CDR2 is FQNEAQ in the germline V gene (reference sequence). This CDR3 reads CASSTYRAEQFF. Incomplete CDR3 DNA: TGTGCCAGCAGCACCTACAGGGCTGAG.

Worth noting for this clone: Read sequence stops 3 residues before the CDR3 end, and the germline J gene provides the missing end. The chain is built from TRBV20-1 and TRBJ2-5; the D gene is possibly TRBD1 (5 bases). Trimming took off 6 bases at V and 2 bases at J, with 10 bases between the two ends. The CDR3 length is 12 residues. Germline V gene sequence: CDR1 DFQATT, CDR2 SNEGSKA (reference sequence). CDR3 sequence reads: CSALGRQETQYF. Partial CDR3 DNA: TGCAGTGCACTGGGGCGACAAGAGACC.